Sequencing of this TCR beta chain was carried out in a study of blood T cells in healthy people across ages. The CDR3 runs to 17 residues. Per the germline V gene, CDR1 is SGHTA and CDR2 is FQGNSA. This clonotype occurred a few times. At one end, the junction sequence differs from germline, possibly due to a read error. PCR was performed a second time for roughly 7 to 12 cycles using a sample-barcoded 5' primer and a J-beta primer mix. TCRdb fed the 5' RACE reads into MiXCR, producing one record per CDR3 protein. The sample records around 2 million distinct CDR3 sequences, around 42% being singletons.

The sample consisted of blood. This receptor was taken from a human donor in good health. V usage is TRBV7-2 and J usage is TRBJ2-6; 7 nucleotides line up with TRBD1. In DNA form, the CDR3 reads TGTGCCAGCACCCCAGACAGGGAACTAGGTGGGGCCAACGTCCCGACTTTC. Its translation is CASTPDRELGGANVPTF.